This T cell receptor beta chain was sequenced during a study of Tregs in tolerant kidney transplant recipients (dated by TCRdb to between 2018 and 2021). Study-level background: The transplants used related donors along with nonmyeloablative bone marrow transplantation, and in the human trials mixed chimerism was transient. The study used TCRbeta sequencing to identify donor-specific regulatory T cells before combined kidney and bone marrow transplantation, then tracked those cells after transplant.

Summary of the overall study and its limitations: Donor-specific Treg expansion exceeded global Treg expansion in tolerant patients, suggesting antigen-driven rather than nonspecific expansion. The most biologically relevant and donor-specific TCRbeta repertoire appeared to be identified by expanding Tregs with activated donor B cells. Because the study included only a small number of patients, the results must be confirmed in larger populations and under other immunosuppression protocols. Biological reproducibility was not examined directly, but technical replication error appeared to be minimal. For some patients the PCR primers changed over time, which made it impossible to compare the samples from those patients at the nucleotide level.

As to this clone: The antigen this receptor binds is unknown. No base quality values were provided; no much bigger clone lies one nucleotide off.

The junction carries 12 bases between V and J, which are trimmed by 0 bases and 8 bases respectively. The CDR3 runs 14 residues from the cysteine to the phenylalanine. Left in the record is the CDR3 DNA by itself, 42 bases read in frame from the first base. CDR1 is given as SGHRS and CDR2 as YFSETQ, both from the germline V gene. For TCRbeta CDR3 sequencing, genomic DNA from the sorted cells was extracted using the QIAGEN DNeasy Blood and Tissue Kit. High-throughput TCRbeta CDR3 sequencing, which included PCR amplification with bias correction and internal controls, was done commercially through immunoSEQ. The study's processing was this. Unique productive TCRbeta sequences were defined by CDR3 nucleotide sequence where primers matched, otherwise by CDR3 amino acid sequence with Vbeta and Jbeta genes. To correct for sorting error, sequences found in more than one sorted population at a frequency ratio of 2:1 or less were discarded, and the remaining shared sequences were assigned to the population with the higher frequency. A sequence counted as donor-reactive if, in CFSE-low cells, the sequence had a frequency of at least 0.01% and was expanded at least 5-fold compared with unstimulated cells. Jensen-Shannon divergence, calculated on the top 100 TCRbeta sequences ranked by frequency, was used to quantify repertoire divergence. For samples with multiple sequencing runs, sorting error was corrected in each run separately before the runs were combined. In TCRdb, the immuneACCESS table is reduced to in-frame sequences with V and J assigned. These tables do not hold every clone; where another copy was compared, an unresolved V gene accounts for under half, and the others remain unexplained. That table supplies the V and J calls and clone size; D and trimming were determined from the DNA. This sample holds around 85,000 clones; 91% were observed only once. Clones ranked in the top ten supply approximately 0.37% of the sample.

What this sample's time point label stands for: blood sample drawn before combined kidney and bone marrow transplant. Unstimulated Tregs (CD4+CD25+CD127-), CD4+ non-Tregs (CD4+CD25-), CD4 and CD8 cells were FACS-sorted from thawed PBMCs. Thawed PBMCs were rested overnight at 37 degrees C with about 200 IU/ml IL-2 before Treg sorting. 4 combined kidney and bone marrow transplant recipients from the ITN036ST trial were included as patients, and samples were available only from these trial subjects. Healthy control blood was processed by Ficoll density gradient to PBMCs and cryopreserved; patient PBMCs were collected before and after transplant.

The sequences come from Tregs from blood, collected before the transplant. The clonotype comes from a human donor who received a combined kidney and bone marrow transplant. The chain is assembled from TRBV5-1 and TRBJ2-1, with no reliable assignment of the D segment. The nucleotide sequence reads as follows: TGCGCCAGCAGCTTGGAGCCCGGGTGGGATGAGCAGTTCTTC. Translated, it gives CASSLEPGWDEQFF.